A single sample is the source of the 16 T cell receptor beta chains below, sequenced in a study of blood T cell repertoires in COVID-19. Clones were read by immunoSEQ multiplex PCR, and TCRdb kept only the in-frame ones, dropping some. The sample includes 220,000 or so clones, 75% to 90% of them seen just once. The sequenced material came from peripheral blood. These receptors all come from an elderly woman with COVID-19, enrolled during active disease.

The chain is built from TRBV5-1 and TRBJ2-2; possible D gene TRBD1, 5 bases. The V end lost 4 bases, the J end lost 5 bases, and 18 bases lay between the germline ends. The CDR3 loop spans 16 amino acids. Germline values: CDR1 SGHRS, CDR2 YFSETQ. This CDR3 is CASSRTTDLFTGELFF. The CDR3, as DNA: TGCGCCAGCAGCAGGACGACAGACCTATTTACCGGGGAGCTGTTTTTT.

This clone was observed a handful of times. The rearrangement links TRBV5-6 to TRBJ1-5; no reliable D call. Trimming shortened V by 2 bases and J by 1 base, and 13 bases separated the two germline ends. Germline loops: CDR1 SGHDT, CDR2 YYEEEE. CDR3 length equals 16 residues. CDR3 nucleotides: TGTGCCAGCAGCTTAGGAGGCGGGTTGAGCAATCAGCCCCAGCATTTT. Translating gives CASSLGGGLSNQPQHF.

The chain is built from TRBV4-1 and TRBJ2-7; TRBD2 matches at 13 bases. J was trimmed by 4 bases and V by 4 bases; bases with no gene match: 7. The CDR3 consists of 16 residues. Germline V gene sequence: CDR1 MGHRA, CDR2 YSYEKL. The CDR3 DNA follows: TGCGCCAGCAGCCTCACCCCGACTAGCGGGAGGTACGAGCAGTACTTC. Amino acids: CASSLTPTSGRYEQYF.

The chain carries TRBV19 and TRBJ2-7; 12 nucleotides match TRBD2. The CDR3 is 15 residues long. After removal of 7 bases from V and 7 bases from J, the junction contained 11 bases not matched to a gene. CDR1 and CDR2 (germline): LNHDA, SQIVND (reference sequence). The CDR3 DNA sequence: TGTGCCAGTAATCTATCTAGCGGGAGGGTTTGGGAGCAGTACTTC. Protein: CASNLSSGRVWEQYF.

The CDR3 sequence is CASSEALRSGNTIYF. The DNA for the CDR3 is TGTGCCAGCAGTGAAGCGCTCCGGTCTGGAAACACCATATATTTT. The chain joins TRBV6-1 to TRBJ1-3; D ambiguous. CDR3 length: 15 residues. The V and J ends lost 0 bases and 1 base respectively, with 7 bases between them. Germline CDR1 MNHNS, CDR2 SASEGT.

The genes are TRBV29-1 and TRBJ2-3; 8 nucleotides align to TRBD2. CDR3 length: 14 residues. Trimming took 0 bases from V and 5 from J; bases not matched to a gene: 4. Germline CDR1 is SQVTM and CDR2 is ANQGSEA. The CDR3 region has the DNA TGCAGCGTTGAAGACGGGGGGGGCGGAGATACGCAGTATTTT. It translates to CSVEDGGGGDTQYF.

This sequence joins TRBV2 and TRBJ1-5; no clear D. Per the germline V gene, CDR1 is SNHLY and CDR2 is FYNNEI. V dropped 8 bases and J dropped 5 bases, with 13 bases sitting between them. The CDR3 totals 13 residues. DNA of the CDR3: TGTGCCAGCCTCGCGGGATTATATCAGCCCCAGCATTTT. This encodes CASLAGLYQPQHF. Looking up the rest from reference TRBV2 and TRBJ1-5 gives the full variable domain: EPEVTQTPSHQVTQMGQEVILRCVPISNHLYFYWYRQILGQKVEFLVSFYNNEISEKSEIFDDQFSVERPDGSNFTLKIRSTKLEDSAMYFCASLAGLYQPQHFGDGTRLSIL.

The genes are TRBV20-1 and TRBJ1-2; the match to TRBD1 covers 8 bases. CDR3 size: 15 residues. Germline assignment: CDR1 DFQATT and CDR2 SNEGSKA (reference sequence). V was pared by 3 bases and J by 9 bases, with 15 bases of the junction left unmatched. The CDR3 nucleotides read TGCAGTGCTAGTCCCCGGGACAGGCGATTTGGTAGCTACACCTTC. Amino acid sequence: CSASPRDRRFGSYTF.

This chain links TRBV28 with TRBJ2-5; 9 nucleotides line up with TRBD1. The CDR3 covers 15 residues. From germline, CDR1 is MDHEN and CDR2 SYDVKM. After removal of 2 bases from V and 5 bases from J, the junction contained 6 bases not matched to a gene. For the CDR3, the DNA is TGTGCCAGCAGTTTACCGGGACAGGGTAGGGAGACCCAGTACTTC. Its protein product is CASSLPGQGRETQYF. The whole variable domain, remainder taken from reference TRBV28 and TRBJ2-5, is DVKVTQSSRYLVKRTGEKVFLECVQDMDHENMFWYRQDPGLGLRLIYFSYDVKMKEKGDIPEGYSVSREKKERFSLILESASTNQTSMYLCASSLPGQGRETQYFGPGTRLLVL.

The chain carries TRBV6-5 and TRBJ2-5; no firm D call. Per germline, CDR1 MNHEY and CDR2 SVGAGI. Trimming left V 2 bases short and J 4 bases short, with 11 bases between. CDR3 size: 14 residues. The chain's CDR3 is CASSYRRRGETQYF. The CDR3 DNA follows: TGTGCCAGCAGTTACCGGAGAAGAGGAGAGACCCAGTACTTC.

The genes are TRBV5-4 and TRBJ1-2; D is unresolved. This CDR3 has 15 residues. Trimming removed 0 bases from V and 4 bases from J, with 13 bases in between. The germline CDR1 and CDR2 sequences are SGHNT and YYREEE (reference sequence). The CDR3 DNA sequence: TGTGCCAGCAGCTTGGATTCTCCGGGGAGCTATGGCTACACCTTC. It specifies CASSLDSPGSYGYTF.

The chain carries TRBV5-1 and TRBJ2-6; 9 bases fit TRBD2. In germline, CDR1 is SGHRS, CDR2 YFSETQ. The CDR3 totals 16 residues. The J segment lost 2 bases and the V segment lost 2 bases, leaving 2 bases of the junction unmatched. The CDR3 loop reads CASSFSGGTGANVLTF. The CDR3 nucleotides read TGCGCCAGCAGCTTCAGCGGGGGGACTGGGGCCAACGTCCTGACTTTC.

J is TRBJ2-7 and V is TRBV3-1 (or the pseudogene TRBV3-2); 12 bases line up with TRBD2. V lost 6 bases and J lost 0; bases outside the gene matches: 3. The CDR3 totals 15 residues. Looked up from germline, CDR1 is LGHDT and CDR2 is YNNKEL (reference sequence). CDR3 DNA sequence: TGTGCCAGCAGGCGGACTAGCGGGGCCTCCTACGAGCAGTACTTC. Translating gives CASRRTSGASYEQYF.

The chain links TRBV30 to TRBJ1-4, with 7 bases that match TRBD1. This CDR3 comprises 16 residues. Trimming cost V 1 base and J 0 bases; bases outside gene matches: 5. Germline CDR1 GTSNPN, CDR2 SVGIG (reference sequence). CDR3 coding DNA: TGTGCCTGGAGTGACAGGGGACTGACAACTAATGAAAAACTGTTTTTT. Protein product: CAWSDRGLTTNEKLFF.

The chain carries TRBV3-1 (or the pseudogene TRBV3-2) and TRBJ2-7, with 7 nucleotides matching TRBD1. This CDR3 has 16 amino acids. Losses at the gene ends were 4 bases for V and 0 bases for J; bases not matched to a gene: 9. The germline gives CDR1 LGHDT, CDR2 YNNKEL (reference sequence). The CDR3 is CASSRLGTVSSYEQYF. The CDR3 DNA sequence: TGTGCCAGCAGCCGATTAGGGACAGTGAGCTCCTACGAGCAGTACTTC.

This clone was seen just once. The rearrangement links TRBV27 to TRBJ2-4, with 9 bases lining up with TRBD1. Per germline, CDR1 MNHEY and CDR2 SMNVEV (reference sequence). V shed 8 bases and J 4 bases; nucleotides not matched to a gene: 9. The CDR3 is 15 residues long. CDR3 nucleotides: TGTGCCAGCGGGGGGACCGGGACAGGGAAAAACATTCAGTACTTC. Translation: CASGGTGTGKNIQYF.